This T cell receptor beta chain was retrieved from a study of T-cell memory formation after mild COVID-19. Using its own MiXCR run on the 5' RACE reads, TCRdb lists one record per CDR3 protein. Of 300,000 to 400,000 distinct CDR3 sequences in the sample, over 10% were seen once. The table lists this clonotype with many counts. This CDR3 is built from 13 residues. V lost 3 bases and J 5 bases, leaving 10 bases between the germline ends. The germline V gene has CDR1 MNHEY and CDR2 SVGAGI. The clonotype was recovered from a man younger than 35 who had mild COVID-19 (a few samples of this study predate the infection). Cell type and time point are not known. V is TRBV6-5 and J is TRBJ2-5; D remains unclear. Sequencing was performed on PBMCs or a T cell subset sorted from them (not recorded which). CDR3 nucleotides: TGTGCCAGCAGTTATGAAGGTTTGGAGACCCAGTACTTC. Amino acids: CASSYEGLETQYF.